This T cell receptor (beta chain) was sequenced for a study of early T cells in non-severe SARS-CoV-2 infection. CDR1 and CDR2 from the germline V gene are KGHDR and SFDVKD. With V trimmed by 3 bases and J by 4 bases, 6 bases remained unmatched. This CDR3 spans 16 amino acids. The TCR library protocol attached unique molecular identifiers to the individual cDNA molecules. TCRdb processed the 5' RACE reads anew with MiXCR; each CDR3 protein has one entry. Of about 77,000 distinct CDR3 sequences in the sample, approximately 5% were seen once. The chain uses TRBV24-1 and TRBJ2-1; 9 nucleotides line up with TRBD1. This TCR was sampled from an adult who was a healthcare worker with PCR-confirmed SARS-CoV-2 infection or an uninfected control (not recorded which). This specimen was whole blood, taken at baseline. DNA for the CDR3: TGTGCCACCAGTGATCGAACAGGGGGCAGTTACAATGAGCAGTTCTTC. Its protein is CATSDRTGGSYNEQFF.